The 24 T cell receptor beta chains presented below share a single source sample, sequenced in a study of identical twins. TCRdb analysed the 5' RACE reads with MiXCR anew, one entry per CDR3 protein. The table shows 600,000 to 700,000 distinct CDR3 sequences, with less than 25% occurring only once. The same specimen was also included in a second study, on T cells expressing NK-cell markers.

Input material: PBMCs. The receptors derive from a woman between 18 and 30 years old in good health.

The chain carries TRBV7-9 and TRBJ2-3, with 7 bases identical to TRBD1. Trimming at V came to 5 bases and at J to 0 bases, leaving 5 bases not matched to a gene. From germline, CDR1 is SEHNR and CDR2 FQNEAQ (reference sequence). The CDR3 length is 15 residues. CDR3 region: CASSPQGVSTDTQYF. The CDR3 nucleotides read TGTGCCAGCAGCCCCCAGGGGGTTAGCACAGATACGCAGTATTTT.

This clonotype was seen only a few times. The J gene is TRBJ2-3, the V gene TRBV29-1, with TRBD1 matching over 7 bases. The CDR3 consists of 14 residues. Germline CDR1 and CDR2: SQVTM and ANQGSEA. The V and J ends lost 6 bases and 5 bases, in that order; junction bases with no gene match: 11. The DNA of the CDR3 is TGCAGCGTGAGACAGGGAACTCGCGGAGATACGCAGTATTTT. Amino acid sequence: CSVRQGTRGDTQYF.

This clonotype was recorded a few times. This sequence joins TRBV18 and TRBJ2-7, with 8 bases lining up with TRBD1. Germline CDR1 KGHSH, CDR2 LQKENI. The CDR3 spans 14 residues. V shed 3 bases and J 4 bases; nucleotides not matched to a gene: 5. The chain's CDR3 is CASSPNRGTYEQYF. CDR3 in DNA: TGTGCCAGCTCACCCAACAGGGGGACATACGAGCAGTACTTC.

In its sample, this clonotype was seen many times. The V gene is TRBV20-1, the J gene TRBJ2-1, with a possible D match to TRBD1 (7 bases). The ends were cut back, 6 bases at V and 3 bases at J, with 12 bases in the middle. Germline assignment: CDR1 DFQATT and CDR2 SNEGSKA (reference sequence). The CDR3 is 13 amino acids. In nucleotides, the CDR3 is TGCAGTGCCTTCAGGGGGGTCTACAATGAGCAGTTCTTC. Protein product: CSAFRGVYNEQFF.

The V gene is TRBV12-3 or TRBV12-4, the J gene TRBJ1-5; possibly TRBD1 for D (5 bases). Trimming took off 8 bases at V and 0 bases at J, with 11 bases between the two ends. The CDR3 loop spans 14 amino acids. The CDR3 protein is CASWEGVSNQPQHF. DNA for the CDR3: TGTGCCAGCTGGGAAGGGGTTAGCAATCAGCCCCAGCATTTT.

The chain joins TRBV10-3 to TRBJ2-3; 14 positions agree with TRBD2. V shed 5 bases, J shed 3 bases, and the junction held 4 bases outside the gene matches. The CDR3 runs to 16 residues. Per germline, CDR1 ENHRY and CDR2 SYGVKD. This CDR3 reads CAISSWTSGGTDTQYF. The CDR3 DNA is TGTGCCATCAGTTCCTGGACTAGCGGGGGGACAGATACGCAGTATTTT.

A remark on this clonotype: At one end, the junction sequence differs from germline, possibly due to a read error. This chain connects TRBV2 to TRBJ2-7; 7 positions agree with TRBD2. From germline, CDR1 is SNHLY and CDR2 FYNNEI. This CDR3 comprises 12 residues. In nucleotides, the CDR3 is TGTGCCAGCAGTGACTGGGACTACCAGCAGTACTTC. It codes for CASSDWDYQQYF.

The rearrangement links TRBV11-2 to TRBJ2-7; D possibly matches TRBD1 or TRBD2 (5 bases each). Germline values: CDR1 SGHAT, CDR2 FQNNGV. Trimming pared 6 bases from V and 3 bases from J, leaving 18 bases between. This CDR3 region has 15 residues. The CDR3 reads CASSPSGQWDYEQYF. The CDR3 region has the DNA TGTGCCAGCAGTCCCTCGGGGCAATGGGACTACGAGCAGTACTTC.

The table lists this clonotype with a few counts. The rearrangement links TRBV20-1 to TRBJ1-2, with 7 bases fitting TRBD1. The V gene end was trimmed by 5 bases and the J gene end by 5 bases; junction bases not matched to a gene: 5. This CDR3 has 12 amino acids. The germline V gene encodes CDR1 DFQATT and CDR2 SNEGSKA (reference sequence). This CDR3 reads CSAETGDYGYTF. CDR3 bases: TGCAGTGCTGAAACAGGGGATTATGGCTACACCTTC.

This chain uses TRBV15 with TRBJ2-3; TRBD1 agrees at 12 bases. The CDR3 consists of 17 residues. V trimming: 4 bases; J trimming: 1 base; junction bases outside the gene matches: 6. Germline V gives CDR1 LNHNV, CDR2 YYDKDF (reference sequence). In DNA, the CDR3 is TGTGCCACCAGCATGGGGACAGGGGGCCCCGGCACAGATACGCAGTATTTT. Amino acids: CATSMGTGGPGTDTQYF.

This clonotype was seen ten or more times. V usage is TRBV12-3 or TRBV12-4 and J usage is TRBJ2-1, with TRBD2 identical over 8 bases. The CDR3 is 14 amino acids. V gave up 3 bases and J gave up 5 bases; unmatched junction bases: 3. The CDR3 nucleotides read TGTGCCAGCAGTTTCAGCGGGGGAAACAATGAGCAGTTCTTC. Amino acid sequence: CASSFSGGNNEQFF.

This clonotype appeared a few times. This chain connects TRBV12-3 or TRBV12-4 to TRBJ2-6; no reliable D call. The CDR3 length is 15 residues. Trimming took off 3 bases at V and 0 bases at J, with 6 bases between the two ends. The CDR3 here is CASSFMASGANVLTF. The DNA for the CDR3 is TGTGCCAGCAGTTTTATGGCCTCTGGGGCCAACGTCCTGACTTTC.

The chain links TRBV5-1 to TRBJ2-7, with TRBD1 identical over 10 bases. The germline gives CDR1 SGHRS, CDR2 YFSETQ. This CDR3 has 15 residues. Losses at the gene ends were 4 bases for V and 6 bases for J; bases not matched to a gene: 10. CDR3 in DNA: TGCGCCAGCAGCCCTGGACAGGGGGTTTTCGGCGAGCAGTACTTC. This translates into CASSPGQGVFGEQYF.

This clonotype was seen only a few times. This sequence joins TRBV12-3 or TRBV12-4 and TRBJ1-4; perhaps TRBD1 as D (6 bases). The CDR3 is 15 residues long. The germline V and J ends were trimmed by 4 bases and 11 bases, with 20 bases remaining between them. The CDR3 coding sequence is TGTGCCAGCAGTTCCCGACAGGCCGGGGACGAGAAACTGTTTTTT. This sequence encodes CASSSRQAGDEKLFF.

This clonotype was seen ten or more times. The rearrangement links TRBV20-1 to TRBJ1-2; D perhaps matches TRBD1 (5 bases). The CDR3 has 14 residues. V was shortened by 1 base and J by 2 bases, with 11 bases between the two germline ends. CDR1 DFQATT and CDR2 SNEGSKA come from the germline V gene (reference sequence). CDR3 coding DNA: TGCAGTGCTAGAGGGGACCGAGACAACTATGGCTACACCTTC. Residues: CSARGDRDNYGYTF.

The chain joins TRBV5-1 to TRBJ2-7; 8 bases are a match to TRBD1. Germline CDR1 and CDR2: SGHRS and YFSETQ. With 4 bases clipped from V and 4 bases from J, the junction kept 13 bases outside the gene matches. This CDR3 spans 16 amino acids. The CDR3 DNA reads TGCGCCAGCAGCAAAAGGTCAGGACAGGGCGTATACGAGCAGTACTTC. Translating gives CASSKRSGQGVYEQYF.

This clonotype was recorded a few times. V and J are TRBV2 and TRBJ2-3, with 7 bases aligning to TRBD2. The CDR3 is 13 residues long. The trim removed 3 bases at V and 6 bases at J, leaving 3 bases unmatched. Germline V lookup: CDR1 SNHLY, CDR2 FYNNEI. The CDR3 sequence: CASSEEAGDTQYF. The CDR3 region has the DNA TGTGCCAGCAGTGAGGAAGCGGGGGATACGCAGTATTTT.

This clonotype was observed a few times. The chain links TRBV7-6 to TRBJ1-1, with D uncertain. From germline, CDR1 is SGHVS and CDR2 FNYEAQ. Trimming stripped 1 base from V and 1 base from J, with 13 bases between. This CDR3 is built from 16 residues. The CDR3 here is CASSLGLRAPNTEAFF. Here the CDR3 DNA reads TGTGCCAGCAGCTTAGGGCTCCGGGCCCCGAACACTGAAGCTTTCTTT.

This clonotype was seen repeatedly, ten times or more. The rearrangement links TRBV20-1 to TRBJ2-7; 7 bases map to TRBD2. CDR1 and CDR2 from the germline V gene are DFQATT and SNEGSKA (reference sequence). This CDR3 has 15 residues. J was trimmed by 0 bases and V by 3 bases; bases with no gene match: 8. CDR3 in amino acids: CSAREIAGRSYEQYF. DNA for the CDR3: TGCAGTGCTAGGGAAATAGCGGGCCGCTCCTACGAGCAGTACTTC.

The chain is built from TRBV27 and TRBJ2-3; 13 bases map to TRBD2. The CDR3 is made up of 16 amino acids. Per the germline V gene, CDR1 is MNHEY and CDR2 is SMNVEV (reference sequence). Trimming at V came to 4 bases and at J to 4 bases, leaving 5 bases not matched to a gene. The chain's CDR3 is CASSSRLAGGADTQYF. CDR3 nucleotide sequence: TGTGCCAGCAGTTCCAGACTAGCGGGGGGCGCAGATACGCAGTATTTT.

The chain has TRBV27 and TRBJ2-7; 11 positions agree with TRBD1. CDR1 is MNHEY, CDR2 SMNVEV, per germline (reference sequence). V lost 4 bases and J lost 5; bases outside the gene matches: 7. This CDR3 has 15 residues. The CDR3 loop reads CASSSLLGQGDEQYF. CDR3 coding DNA: TGTGCCAGCAGTTCCCTTTTGGGACAGGGGGACGAGCAGTACTTC.

The chain recombines TRBV12-3 or TRBV12-4 with TRBJ1-5; perhaps TRBD1 as D (5 bases). The CDR3 loop spans 14 amino acids. V was cut by 7 bases and J by 3 bases, with 13 bases left in between. Here the CDR3 reads CASTNGDHNQPQHF. The CDR3 DNA reads TGTGCCAGCACCAACGGGGACCACAATCAGCCCCAGCATTTT.

This clonotype was counted between two and nine times. The chain combines TRBV4-3 with TRBJ1-2; TRBD1 matches at 7 bases. Germline V gene sequence: CDR1 LGHNA, CDR2 YSLEER. After removal of 0 bases from V and 7 bases from J, the junction contained 5 bases not matched to a gene. The CDR3 spans 14 residues. CDR3 protein: CASSQEMAGGGYTF. In DNA, the CDR3 is TGCGCCAGCAGCCAAGAAATGGCAGGGGGTGGCTACACCTTC.

The chain employs TRBV9 and TRBJ2-1; TRBD2 might be the D (6 bases). This CDR3 spans 14 amino acids. Germline CDR1 is SGDLS and CDR2 is YYNGEE. V lost 4 bases and J lost 8, with 16 bases in between. Here the CDR3 DNA reads TGTGCCAGCAGCCCCCCTGTCGGGAGAGATGAGCAGTTCTTC. Amino acids: CASSPPVGRDEQFF.